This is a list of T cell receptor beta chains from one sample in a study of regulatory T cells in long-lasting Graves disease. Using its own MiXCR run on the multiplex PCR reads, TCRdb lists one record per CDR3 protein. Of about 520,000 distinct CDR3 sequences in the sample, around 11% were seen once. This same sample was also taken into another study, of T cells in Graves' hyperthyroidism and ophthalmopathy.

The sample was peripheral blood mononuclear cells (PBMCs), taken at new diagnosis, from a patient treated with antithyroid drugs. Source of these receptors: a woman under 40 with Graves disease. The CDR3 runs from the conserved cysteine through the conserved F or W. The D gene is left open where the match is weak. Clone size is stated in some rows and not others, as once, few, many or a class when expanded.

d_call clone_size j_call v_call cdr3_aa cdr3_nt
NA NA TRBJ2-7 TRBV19 CASSPETDFYEQYF TGTGCCAGTTCCCCCGAGACAGACTTCTACGAGCAGTACTTC
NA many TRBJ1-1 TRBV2 CASRASTGTEAFF TGTGCCAGCAGAGCTAGTACGGGCACTGAAGCTTTCTTT
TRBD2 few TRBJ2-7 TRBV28 CASSNSGSGVEQYF TGTGCCAGCAGTAACAGCGGGAGTGGCGTCGAGCAGTACTTC
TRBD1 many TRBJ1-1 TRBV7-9 CASSPDRGNTEAFF TGTGCCAGCAGCCCGGACAGGGGAAACACTGAAGCTTTCTTT
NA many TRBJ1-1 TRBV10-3 CATLPGMNTEAFF TGTGCCACCCTCCCAGGGATGAACACTGAAGCTTTCTTT
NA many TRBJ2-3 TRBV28 CASTGLTPDTQYF TGTGCCAGCACTGGCCTTACCCCAGATACGCAGTATTTT
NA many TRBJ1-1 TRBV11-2 CASSLAVGPEAFF TGTGCCAGCAGCTTAGCCGTAGGCCCCGAAGCTTTCTTT
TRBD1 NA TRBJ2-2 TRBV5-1 CASSGAGTANTGELFF TGCGCCAGCAGCGGGGCCGGGACAGCGAACACCGGGGAGCTGTTTTTT
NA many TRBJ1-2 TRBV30 CAWSSRYGYTF TGTGCCTGGAGTTCGCGGTATGGCTACACCTTC
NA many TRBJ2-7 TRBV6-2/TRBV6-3 CASSAQGAGAYEQYF TGTGCCAGCAGTGCCCAGGGGGCGGGGGCCTACGAGCAGTACTTC
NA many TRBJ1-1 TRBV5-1 CASSITPRQVLNTEAFF TGCGCCAGCAGCATAACCCCAAGACAGGTACTGAACACTGAAGCTTTCTTT
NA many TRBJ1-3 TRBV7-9 CASSFRRTGSGNTIYF TGTGCCAGCAGCTTTAGACGGACTGGCTCTGGAAACACCATATATTTT
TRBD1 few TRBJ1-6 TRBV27 CASSPQGASSPLHF TGTGCCAGCAGTCCCCAGGGGGCCAGTTCACCCCTCCACTTT
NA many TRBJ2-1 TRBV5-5 CASSPVLVESGEQFF TGTGCCAGCAGCCCAGTCCTAGTGGAGTCGGGCGAGCAGTTCTTC